What follows describes a single TCR beta chain. Germline V gene sequence: CDR1 SNHLY, CDR2 FYNNEI. This CDR3 is built from 14 residues. The junction had 10 bases not matched to a gene; V was cut back by 6 bases and J by 6 bases. This record belongs to a study of blood T cell repertoires in COVID-19. Study-level information: Samples taken during acute and convalescent COVID-19 were collected in the United States, Italy and Spain.

Sequencing was performed with immunoSEQ multiplex PCR; in TCRdb, only in-frame clones are kept and a portion is missing. The sample consists of fewer than 250,000 clones, around nine tenths of them appearing once. This clonotype was sampled from a man aged 30-40 years in a cohort exposed to, infected with or recovered from COVID-19 (not recorded which). Sequences were obtained from PBMCs or T cells enriched from blood (not recorded which). V is TRBV2 and J is TRBJ1-1; 7 nucleotides align to TRBD1. The DNA for the CDR3 is TGTGCCAGCAGAGATGACAGGGTGAGATCTGAAGCTTTCTTT. Protein sequence: CASRDDRVRSEAFF.